The subject of this entry is one TCR beta chain. The entry originates in a study of blood T cell repertoires in COVID-19. Study in general: The United States, Italy and Spain provided the acute and convalescent COVID-19 samples.

TCRdb keeps only in-frame clones here, not all; method: immunoSEQ multiplex PCR. The sample holds over 250,000 clones, approximately 90% seen once. Cohort assignment relied on participant-reported clinical history. J was trimmed by 0 bases and V by 1 base; bases with no gene match: 10. This CDR3 has 19 residues. Germline CDR1 and CDR2: LGHDT and YNNKEL (reference sequence). Material: PBMCs or T cells enriched from blood (not recorded which). The TCR originated in a man between 35 and 55 years old who had recovered from COVID-19. This sequence joins TRBV3-1 (or the pseudogene TRBV3-2) and TRBJ2-1; 9 nucleotides agree with TRBD2. CDR3 nucleotide sequence: TGTGCCAGCAGCCAAGGATTTAGCGGGGGCCATAGCTCCTACAATGAGCAGTTCTTC. Protein sequence: CASSQGFSGGHSSYNEQFF.